This paragraph covers one TCR beta chain sequence. This sample is drawn from a study of blood T cell repertoires in COVID-19. Cohort assignment relied on participant-reported clinical history. Resolution of symptoms, clearance, or two negative PCRs was present in recovered Cohort 3 donors. As handled by the study authors: Nucleated cell number was recorded as an estimate derived from reference gene primer amplification. Produced via immunoSEQ multiplex PCR; TCRdb's table is partial and in-frame only. D and trimming were read from the DNA, whereas the V and J calls and clone size are those reported in that table. This sample has roughly 250,000 clones, with about 84% found just once. The sequenced sample was PBMCs or T cells enriched from blood (not recorded which). The receptor was isolated from a woman in her 50s who had recovered from COVID-19.

The CDR3 bases are TGTGCCAGCAGGGGCGCTTACGGGGTAGTAAGAGGAGACACTGAAGCTTTCTTT. Residues: CASRGAYGVVRGDTEAFF. The gene calls are TRBV7-9 and TRBJ1-1; D is ambiguous. CDR3 length equals 18 residues. CDR1 and CDR2 (germline): SEHNR, FQNEAQ (reference sequence). V gave up 6 bases and J gave up 3 bases, with 26 bases separating them. Complete variable domain (other parts from reference TRBV7-9 and TRBJ1-1): DTGVSQNPRHKITKRGQNVTFRCDPISEHNRLYWYRQTLGQGPEFLTYFQNEAQLEKSRLLSDRFSAERPKGSFSTLEIQRTEQGDSAMYLCASRGAYGVVRGDTEAFFGQGTRLTVV.